A single T cell receptor beta chain is shown here with its context. What it binds is unknown. The germline gives CDR1 LNHNV, CDR2 YYDKDF (reference sequence). V trimming: 0 bases; J trimming: 8 bases; junction bases outside the gene matches: 5. The CDR3 is 16 amino acids. This record belongs to a study of tumor-infiltrating lymphocytes in localized non-small cell lung cancer. Study results and caveats: No T-cell fraction difference was seen between IM1 and IM2 tumors.

Sequenced by immunoSEQ multiplex PCR; TCRdb stores in-frame clones only, minus some. In the table there are tens of thousands of clones, 70% to 90% of which are singletons. The chain couples TRBV15 to TRBJ2-1; 12 nucleotides agree with TRBD1. Sequencing input: lung tumor tissue. The receptor comes from a human donor with non-small cell lung cancer. CDR3: CATSRERGQGAHEQFF. Written as DNA, the CDR3 is TGTGCCACCAGCAGAGAGAGGGGACAGGGGGCCCATGAGCAGTTCTTC. Together with reference TRBV15 and TRBJ2-1, the CDR3 gives the full variable domain: DAMVIQNPRYQVTQFGKPVTLSCSQTLNHNVMYWYQQKSSQAPKLLFHYYDKDFNNEADTPDNFQSRRPNTSFCFLDIRSPGLGDTAMYLCATSRERGQGAHEQFFGPGTRLTVL.